This is a list of T cell receptor beta chains from one sample in a study of CD8+CD57+ T cells in acquired aplastic anemia. Via MiXCR, TCRdb re-called the reads, giving one row per CDR3 protein. This table has about 160,000 distinct CDR3 sequences, more than 40% appearing once. The material sequenced was sorted CD4+, CD8+, or CD8+CD57+ T cells (not recorded which) from PBMCs. These receptors came from a human donor with aplastic anemia. The CDR3 runs from the conserved cysteine through the conserved F or W. Fields, in order: CDR3 protein, D gene, V gene. The D gene is left open where the match is weak.

CASRKHRGQNRSPLHF	TRBD1	TRBV5-6
CASSQDINSRDRLETQYF	NA	TRBV4-1
CASSVSYLLRSTEAFF	NA	TRBV9
CSATNQGSTEAFF	NA	TRBV20-1
CATSGPTGASYGYTF	TRBD1	TRBV24-1
CASSAPRKEYF	NA	TRBV2
CASSQTGTNYGYTF	TRBD1	TRBV7-2
CASSLGYENYGYTF	NA	TRBV13
CASSLVGESGELFF	NA	TRBV5-5
CASSISDSSYEQYF	NA	TRBV11-2
CSAGTGPWSPLHF	TRBD1	TRBV20-1